Shown below are 21 T cell receptor beta chains from a single sample sequenced in a study of early T cells in non-severe SARS-CoV-2 infection. TCRdb analysed the 5' RACE reads with MiXCR anew, one entry per CDR3 protein. Of about 71,000 distinct CDR3 sequences in the sample, roughly 13% were seen once. The sequenced material came from whole blood. These TCRs come from an adult who was a healthcare worker with PCR-confirmed SARS-CoV-2 infection or an uninfected control (not recorded which).

At least ten counts were recorded for this clonotype. This chain links TRBV18 with TRBJ1-6, with D maybe TRBD1 (5 bases). CDR1 and CDR2 from the germline V gene are KGHSH and LQKENI. Trimming shortened V by 1 base and J by 2 bases, and 12 bases separated the two germline ends. The CDR3 is made up of 17 amino acids. The CDR3: CASSPLTAATYNSPLHF. As DNA, the CDR3 is TGTGCCAGCTCACCACTGACAGCCGCCACCTATAATTCACCCCTCCACTTT. Together with reference TRBV18 and TRBJ1-6, the CDR3 gives the full variable domain: NAGVMQNPRHLVRRRGQEARLRCSPMKGHSHVYWYRQLPEEGLKFMVYLQKENIIDESGMPKERFSAEFPKEGPSILRIQQVVRGDSAAYFCASSPLTAATYNSPLHFGNGTRLTVT.

V gene TRBV7-9 combines with J gene TRBJ2-7; 8 bases match TRBD1. The junction had 8 bases not matched to a gene; V was cut back by 5 bases and J by 5 bases. Germline assignment: CDR1 SEHNR and CDR2 FQNEAQ (reference sequence). This CDR3 comprises 14 residues. This CDR3 reads CASSHRQGLDEQYF. In DNA, the CDR3 is TGTGCCAGCAGCCACCGACAGGGGCTGGACGAGCAGTACTTC.

This clonotype was recorded many times. The chain uses TRBV18 and TRBJ2-5; no clear D gene. The V gene lost 8 bases and the J gene lost 1 base, with 5 bases spanning the gap. Germline-derived CDR1 and CDR2 are KGHSH and LQKENI. The CDR3 spans 11 residues. CDR3 amino acids: CASSPQETQYF. The CDR3 nucleotides read TGTGCCAGCAGCCCCCAAGAGACCCAGTACTTC. The whole variable domain, filled in from reference TRBV18 and TRBJ2-5, reads NAGVMQNPRHLVRRRGQEARLRCSPMKGHSHVYWYRQLPEEGLKFMVYLQKENIIDESGMPKERFSAEFPKEGPSILRIQQVVRGDSAAYFCASSPQETQYFGPGTRLLVL.

This clonotype was counted at least ten times. CDR3 loop: CASSAGLTSGANVLTF. CDR3 nucleotide sequence: TGTGCCAGCTCAGCGGGACTGACCTCTGGGGCCAACGTCCTGACTTTC. The J gene is TRBJ2-6, the V gene TRBV18; possible D gene TRBD2, 6 bases. Trimming cost V 5 bases and J 0 bases, with 11 bases left between them. The germline V gene has CDR1 KGHSH and CDR2 LQKENI. This CDR3 has 16 residues. Looking up the rest from reference TRBV18 and TRBJ2-6 gives the full variable domain: NAGVMQNPRHLVRRRGQEARLRCSPMKGHSHVYWYRQLPEEGLKFMVYLQKENIIDESGMPKERFSAEFPKEGPSILRIQQVVRGDSAAYFCASSAGLTSGANVLTFGAGSRLTVL.

The chain uses TRBV3-2 and TRBJ2-4; the table's D gene call, TRBD2, was not cross checked with the DNA. TRBV3-2 represents a pseudogene. This CDR3 region has 18 residues. CDR3 DNA: TGTGCCAGCAGCCAAGGCCCAAGACTAACCCTAGCCAAAAACATTCAGTACTTC. It encodes CASSQGPRLTLAKNIQYF.

This clonotype was counted a few times. The rearrangement joins TRBV7-8 to TRBJ2-7; D remains ambiguous. Germline V CDR1 and CDR2: SGHVS, FQNEAQ. V was pared by 5 bases and J by 7 bases, with 15 bases between. CDR3 size: 13 residues. For the CDR3, the DNA is TGTGCCAGCAGCCTCATGGAAGTGGGAGAGCAGTACTTC. Protein product: CASSLMEVGEQYF.

Worth noting for this clonotype: The junction and the germline gene differ at one end; a read error may be behind it. The genes are TRBV27 and TRBJ2-3; 7 bases are a match to TRBD2. CDR3 length: 16 amino acids. The germline gives CDR1 MNHEY, CDR2 SMNVEV (reference sequence). The CDR3 DNA follows: TGCGCCAGCACCCCCGGGTGGGGGGGACCCACAGATACGCAGTATTTT. It codes for CASTPGWGGPTDTQYF.

Only a few counts were recorded for this clonotype. The CDR3 DNA reads TGCGCCAGCAGCTTCTCGGGGGATGAAGCTTTCTTT. It yields the protein CASSFSGDEAFF. J is TRBJ1-1 and V is TRBV5-1; D perhaps matches TRBD1 (5 bases). CDR3 length equals 12 residues. The germline gives CDR1 SGHRS, CDR2 YFSETQ. The V gene lost 2 bases and the J gene lost 7 bases, with 9 bases spanning the gap.

This sequence joins TRBV6-1 and TRBJ1-2, with 9 positions matching TRBD1. The CDR3 totals 15 residues. Germline CDR1 is MNHNS and CDR2 is SASEGT. V was pared by 4 bases and J by 4 bases, with 7 bases of the junction left unmatched. The CDR3: CASSVRDREAYGYTF. The CDR3 DNA sequence: TGTGCCAGCAGTGTCCGGGACAGGGAAGCCTATGGCTACACCTTC.

The chain carries TRBV10-3 and TRBJ1-1; D is possibly TRBD1 (6 bases). The V gene's germline CDR1 is ENHRY and CDR2 SYGVKD. V lost 5 bases, J lost 4 bases, and 20 bases lay in between. The CDR3 is 16 residues long. DNA of the CDR3: TGTGCCATCAGTCGAGCGGGGGCTGGGCGGAGCACTGAAGCTTTCTTT. Translated: CAISRAGAGRSTEAFF.

Comments on this clonotype: A much larger clone lies a single base off, so this may be a read error. This sequence joins TRBV7-9 and TRBJ2-2; 8 nucleotides match TRBD1. Germline V CDR1 and CDR2: SEHNR, FQNEAQ (reference sequence). The CDR3 totals 15 residues. Trimming cost V 7 bases and J 5 bases; bases outside gene matches: 9. CDR3 sequence reads: CASNLGQVQTGELFF. In nucleotides, the CDR3 is TGTGCCAGCAACCTGGGACAGGTTCAGACCGGGGAGCTGTTTTTT.

The rearrangement links TRBV7-2 to TRBJ1-2; D remains ambiguous. Trimming cost V 5 bases and J 8 bases, with 18 bases left between them. There are 14 residues in the CDR3. The V gene's germline CDR1 is SGHTA and CDR2 FQGNSA. The CDR3 nucleotides are TGTGCCAGCAGCCCCCTGCTTGGCGCTCTGGGCTACACCTTC. It yields the protein CASSPLLGALGYTF.

This clonotype was seen repeatedly, ten times or more. The chain is built from TRBV28 and TRBJ2-7; D is unresolved. CDR3 length equals 13 residues. Between the trimmed V and J ends, which lost 4 bases and 6 bases, there was a span of 13 bases. CDR1 and CDR2 (germline): MDHEN, SYDVKM. CDR3 residues: CASSSRVQVEQYF. CDR3 sequence (DNA): TGTGCCAGCAGTTCCCGGGTCCAAGTCGAGCAGTACTTC.

Concerning this clonotype itself: Because the CDR3's place on the DNA is in doubt, the DNA is left out and the CDR3 is given as listed by TCRdb. The V call is TRBV29-1, the J call TRBJ2-2; TRBD1, the table's D call, lacks a check against the DNA. The CDR3 numbers 15 amino acids, ends counted. Germline CDR1 SQVTM, CDR2 ANQGSEA. The CDR3 protein is CSVFGGKNTGELFFF.

This clonotype has more than one count but fewer than ten. The rearrangement uses TRBV5-4 and TRBJ2-1; TRBD2 aligns across 9 bases. V gave up 4 bases and J gave up 9 bases; unmatched junction bases: 11. This CDR3 comprises 15 residues. Germline loops: CDR1 SGHNT, CDR2 YYREEE (reference sequence). The CDR3 DNA follows: TGTGCCAGCAGCCTCGTCAGCGGGGGGTACTCTGAGCAGTTCTTC. This encodes CASSLVSGGYSEQFF.

V and J are TRBV7-3 and TRBJ2-1; D is tentatively TRBD1 or TRBD2 (6 bases each). CDR3 length: 16 amino acids. The V end was cut by 4 bases, the J end by 0 bases, with 13 bases between. Germline CDR1 SGHTA, CDR2 FQGTGA. DNA of the CDR3: TGTGCCAGCAGCTCCTCGGGGGCGATCTCCTACAATGAGCAGTTCTTC. Protein product: CASSSSGAISYNEQFF. The full variable domain, with the rest looked up from reference TRBV7-3 and TRBJ2-1, is GAGVSQTPSNKVTEKGKYVELRCDPISGHTALYWYRQSLGQGPEFLIYFQGTGAADDSGLPNDRFFAVRPEGSVSTLKIQRTERGDSAVYLCASSSSGAISYNEQFFGPGTRLTVL.

This clonotype came up a few times. V is TRBV11-2 and J is TRBJ2-7; possible D gene TRBD1, 5 bases. The V end lost 2 bases, the J end lost 7 bases, and 18 bases lay between the germline ends. The CDR3 spans 15 residues. Germline-derived CDR1 and CDR2 are SGHAT and FQNNGV. The CDR3 loop reads CASSLRWQGQREQYF. CDR3 DNA: TGTGCCAGCAGCTTAAGGTGGCAGGGTCAACGGGAGCAGTACTTC.

This clonotype was seen a handful of times. The chain employs TRBV18 and TRBJ2-7; the match to TRBD1 covers 9 bases. The V gene's germline CDR1 is KGHSH and CDR2 LQKENI. Losses at the gene ends were 6 bases for V and 1 base for J; bases not matched to a gene: 7. This CDR3 is 15 amino acids long. The CDR3 sequence: CASSAGTGPSYEQYF. The CDR3 nucleotides read TGTGCCAGCTCGGCCGGGACAGGGCCTTCCTACGAGCAGTACTTC.

This clonotype was seen more than once but under ten times. The chain joins TRBV6-2 or TRBV6-3 to TRBJ2-7; D ambiguous. V gave up 4 bases and J gave up 6 bases, with 16 bases separating them. The V gene's germline CDR1 is MNHEY and CDR2 SVGEGT. This CDR3 is built from 14 residues. CDR3 in amino acids: CASSSGGILREQYF. CDR3 nucleotides: TGTGCCAGCAGTTCGGGCGGAATACTCCGCGAGCAGTACTTC.

A few counts support this clonotype. The rearrangement joins TRBV5-1 to TRBJ2-3; D is unclear. The V end was cut by 3 bases, the J end by 0 bases, with 11 bases between. There are 15 residues in the CDR3. Germline V CDR1 and CDR2: SGHRS, YFSETQ. CDR3 DNA sequence: TGCGCCAGCAGCTCGCTAGGGTCTAGCACAGATACGCAGTATTTT. It codes for CASSSLGSSTDTQYF.

The chain has TRBV5-5 and TRBJ2-7; no definite D call. Germline CDR1 is SGHKS and CDR2 is YYEKEE (reference sequence). The CDR3 length is 14 residues. V was pared by 2 bases and J by 0 bases, with 9 bases between. CDR3 bases: TGTGCCAGCAGCTTAACAGTACCCTCCTACGAGCAGTACTTC. Translating gives CASSLTVPSYEQYF. Combining the CDR3 with reference TRBV5-5 and TRBJ2-7 gives the whole variable domain DAGVTQSPTHLIKTRGQQVTLRCSPISGHKSVSWYQQVLGQGPQFIFQYYEKEERGRGNFPDRFSARQFPNYSSELNVNALLLGDSALYLCASSLTVPSYEQYFGPGTRLTVT.